The present T cell receptor (beta chain) was sequenced within a study of T cells after yellow fever vaccination. MiXCR was run by TCRdb on the 5' RACE reads, yielding one entry per CDR3 protein. This table holds some 340,000 distinct CDR3 sequences, over 3.5% found once. This clonotype has more than one count but fewer than ten. The sequence was collected from a man between 18 and 35 years old who received the YFV17D yellow fever vaccine. This specimen consisted of PBMCs, obtained 5 days after the yellow fever booster vaccination.

CDR3 sequence: CASSFPGQLNYGYTF. CDR3 coding DNA: TGCGCCAGCAGCTTCCCGGGACAGCTTAACTATGGCTACACCTTC. The chain couples TRBV4-1 to TRBJ1-2; 7 bases line up with TRBD1. The CDR3 spans 15 residues. Per the germline V gene, CDR1 is MGHRA and CDR2 is YSYEKL. With V trimmed by 5 bases and J by 1 base, 7 bases remained unmatched.